This entry lists 5 T cell receptor beta chains sequenced from one sample in a study of T cell repertoires and leukemia-associated antigens (dated by TCRdb to the late 2010s). These receptors' antigens are unknown. Library creation used 5' RACE. Sequenced on an Illumina MiSeq. TCRdb reworked the public reads: Q25 trimming with fastp, MiXCR clone assembly, productive beta chains retained. Entries are consolidated by CDR3 protein sequence, retaining the most common genes and DNA. The sample contains roughly 12,000 distinct CDR3 sequences, over 40% of them found a single time. The biggest ten clones account for about 33% of the sample. The material sequenced was CD3+ T cells sorted from blood and cultured. These TCRs come from a female donor in good health.

By frequency in the sample, this clonotype is medium-sized. The J gene is TRBJ2-1, the V gene TRBV12-3 or TRBV12-4; the match to TRBD2 covers 8 bases. V dropped 7 bases and J dropped 4; count of bases not matched to a gene: 6. The CDR3 runs to 14 residues. The CDR3 bases are TGTGCCAGCACCCCGGGACTAGAGTACAATGAGCAGTTCTTC. Translation: CASTPGLEYNEQFF.

This clonotype was found many times. The chain links TRBV6-1 to TRBJ1-5; D remains unclear. Germline CDR1 MNHNS, CDR2 SASEGT. The CDR3 consists of 16 residues. V gave up 6 bases and J gave up 2 bases, with 17 bases separating them. CDR3 bases: TGTGCCAGCAGCCCCATGGTCCCACGGGGCAATCAGCCCCAGCATTTT. This codes for CASSPMVPRGNQPQHF.

This clonotype is medium-sized. The CDR3 sequence: CASKTGLAGADTQYF. CDR3 nucleotides: TGTGCCAGCAAAACCGGACTAGCGGGAGCCGATACGCAGTATTTT. The J gene is TRBJ2-3, the V gene TRBV4-2; 13 bases line up with TRBD2. J was trimmed by 6 bases and V by 7 bases; bases with no gene match: 7. Germline V CDR1 and CDR2: LGHNA, YNFKEQ. The CDR3 sequence is 15 residues long.

The genes are TRBV19 and TRBJ2-7, with TRBD1 matching over 9 bases. The junction had 11 bases not matched to a gene; V was cut back by 5 bases and J by 6 bases. CDR3 length: 15 residues. Germline V gene sequence: CDR1 LNHDA, CDR2 SQIVND (reference sequence). CDR3 in amino acids: CASSSRTGGFSEQYF. In nucleotides, the CDR3 is TGTGCCAGTAGTTCTAGAACAGGGGGCTTCAGCGAGCAGTACTTC.

This clonotype is labeled medium-sized. As DNA, the CDR3 is TGTGCCAGCAGGCTACTAGCGGGAGGGCCTCATGAGACCCAGTACTTC. Its translation: CASRLLAGGPHETQYF. The V gene is TRBV12-3 or TRBV12-4, the J gene TRBJ2-5; 13 nucleotides align to TRBD2. V lost 6 bases to trimming and J lost 5 bases; unmatched junction nucleotides: 9. CDR3 size: 16 residues.